This T cell receptor beta chain was recorded in a study of CD8 T cells in Susac syndrome. The multiple sclerosis control cohort comprised treatment-naive individuals presenting with stable or active relapsing-remitting disease. Comment on this clonotype: Its antigen remains unidentified.

General study results and limits: The study conceded that its TCR sequencing and HLA analysis involved relatively few individuals.

After extraction with the RNeasy kit, roughly 0.45 to 1 ug of the RNA was reverse transcribed using random hexamers. An immunoSEQ multiplex PCR amplified TCR beta CDR3 over 54 Vbeta and 13 Jbeta. TCRdb recomputed calls from the immunoSEQ multiplex PCR reads with MiXCR, one row per CDR3 protein. Among under 550,000 distinct CDR3 sequences listed, about 85% were seen once. The sequenced material came from CD8+ T cells from PBMCs. The origin of this receptor is a human donor with multiple sclerosis.

The CDR3 DNA reads as TGTGCCAGCAGCGTAGATGGGACAGGTCTGGTTGAAGCTTTCTTT. It specifies CASSVDGTGLVEAFF. This sequence joins TRBV9 and TRBJ1-1, with 8 bases aligning to TRBD1. Trimming took 0 bases from V and 7 from J; bases not matched to a gene: 8. Germline V gene data show CDR1 as SGDLS and CDR2 as YYNGEE. The CDR3 contains 15 residues.